This entry lists 14 T cell receptor beta chains sequenced from one sample in a study of T cell changes during pregnancy in multiple sclerosis. Data came from immunoSEQ multiplex PCR; TCRdb stores just in-frame clones and leaves some out. The sample includes fewer than 65,000 clones, 90% to 95% of them seen just once. The input for sequencing was CD4+ T cells from peripheral blood mononuclear cells, taken in the first trimester of pregnancy. All receptors derive from a female donor with multiple sclerosis, enrolled in a pregnancy study.

The V and J genes are TRBV5-4 and TRBJ2-5, with D perhaps matching TRBD2 (6 bases). Trimming cost V 5 bases and J 5 bases, with 28 bases left between them. Germline assignment: CDR1 SGHNT and CDR2 YYREEE (reference sequence). There are 18 residues in the CDR3. This chain's CDR3 is CASSRVPRPGVPTETQYF. Written as DNA, the CDR3 is TGTGCCAGCAGTCGAGTTCCCCGACCGGGAGTCCCAACGGAGACCCAGTACTTC. Full variable domain (rest looked up from reference TRBV5-4 and TRBJ2-5): ETGVTQSPTHLIKTRGQQVTLRCSSQSGHNTVSWYQQALGQGPQFIFQYYREEENGRGNFPPRFSGLQFPNYSSELNVNALELDDSALYLCASSRVPRPGVPTETQYFGPGTRLLVL.

This sequence joins TRBV19 and TRBJ2-4; 16 bases fit TRBD2. The CDR3 has 20 amino acids. With 5 bases clipped from V and 2 bases from J, the junction kept 12 bases outside the gene matches. Germline CDR1 LNHDA, CDR2 SQIVND (reference sequence). As DNA, the CDR3 is TGTGCCAGTAGTCTACGGGGACTAGCGGGGGGGCAGCTAACCAAAAACATTCAGTACTTC. It codes for CASSLRGLAGGQLTKNIQYF.

With respect to this clone: Other DNA sequences in this sample translate to the same CDR3. J is TRBJ1-1 and V is TRBV6-5, with 7 bases lining up with TRBD1. CDR3 size: 14 residues. Germline CDR1 is MNHEY and CDR2 is SVGAGI. The J segment lost 3 bases and the V segment lost 8 bases, leaving 9 bases of the junction unmatched. The CDR3 bases are TGTGCCAGCCGAGACAGGGCGAGTTACACTGAAGCTTTCTTT. This translates into CASRDRASYTEAFF.

V gene TRBV4-3 combines with J gene TRBJ1-1; no definite D call. Deletions cut 0 bases from V and 4 bases from J, with 9 bases between. The CDR3 loop spans 14 amino acids. Per germline, CDR1 LGHNA and CDR2 YSLEER. CDR3 sequence: CASSQEFGVTEAFF. CDR3 coding DNA: TGCGCCAGCAGCCAAGAATTCGGGGTCACTGAAGCTTTCTTT.

V and J are TRBV5-4 and TRBJ2-7; TRBD1 aligns across 10 bases. The CDR3 is 16 amino acids. Germline trimming cut 4 bases from V and 2 bases from J; bases unmatched to any gene: 9. The germline CDR1 and CDR2 sequences are SGHNT and YYREEE (reference sequence). The CDR3 loop is CASSRPGGTGAYEQYF. The DNA for the CDR3 is TGTGCCAGCAGCCGCCCAGGAGGGACAGGGGCCTACGAGCAGTACTTC. Full variable domain (rest looked up from reference TRBV5-4 and TRBJ2-7): ETGVTQSPTHLIKTRGQQVTLRCSSQSGHNTVSWYQQALGQGPQFIFQYYREEENGRGNFPPRFSGLQFPNYSSELNVNALELDDSALYLCASSRPGGTGAYEQYFGPGTRLTVT.

This clone was seen a handful of times. The gene calls are TRBV7-3 and TRBJ2-1; 9 bases fit TRBD1. The CDR3 totals 13 residues. The germline V gene has CDR1 SGHTA and CDR2 FQGTGA. Trimming took 5 bases from V and 10 from J; bases not matched to a gene: 6. The CDR3 nucleotides read TGTGCCAGCAGCACGTCCGGGACAGGGGAGCAGTTCTTC. It specifies CASSTSGTGEQFF.

This clone occurred once. The chain employs TRBV5-1 and TRBJ2-5, with TRBD2 as a possible D gene (7 bases). Trimming removed 3 bases at V and 4 bases at J, with 16 bases between. Looked up from germline, CDR1 is SGHRS and CDR2 is YFSETQ. The CDR3 is made up of 15 amino acids. The CDR3 reads CASSYGGGGRETQYF. CDR3 nucleotides: TGCGCCAGCAGCTATGGAGGGGGGGGAAGAGAGACCCAGTACTTC.

This clone was detected once. The chain links TRBV5-4 to TRBJ2-1, with D tentatively TRBD2 (5 bases). CDR3 length: 13 residues. In germline, CDR1 is SGHNT, CDR2 YYREEE (reference sequence). V lost 7 bases and J lost 10, with 18 bases in between. The CDR3 protein is CASRTGEKEEQFF. The CDR3, as DNA: TGTGCCAGCCGGACTGGGGAAAAGGAAGAGCAGTTCTTC.

The chain carries TRBV5-1 and TRBJ1-2, with 7 bases aligning to TRBD1. V lost 0 bases, J lost 8 bases, and 4 bases stayed unmatched. The length of the CDR3 is 13 residues. CDR1 and CDR2 (germline): SGHRS, YFSETQ. Here the CDR3 DNA reads TGCGCCAGCAGCTTGGGACAGGGAGACGGCTACACCTTC. It translates to CASSLGQGDGYTF.

The chain recombines TRBV7-2 with TRBJ1-6, with TRBD1 as a possible D gene (5 bases). This CDR3 has 16 residues. V was pared by 1 base and J by 7 bases, with 14 bases between. Germline V lookup: CDR1 SGHTA, CDR2 FQGNSA. DNA of the CDR3: TGTGCCAGCAGCTTAGTGGCAGGGAAAAGGAATTCACCCCTCCACTTT. Translation: CASSLVAGKRNSPLHF.

The rearrangement links TRBV19 to TRBJ1-6; D gene ambiguous. CDR3 length: 17 amino acids. Trimming took off 5 bases at V and 0 bases at J, with 14 bases between the two ends. Germline CDR1 and CDR2: LNHDA and SQIVND (reference sequence). This CDR3 is CASSSRHESSYNSPLHF. Written as DNA, the CDR3 is TGTGCCAGTAGTTCTCGACACGAATCCTCCTATAATTCACCCCTCCACTTT. The full variable domain, completed using reference TRBV19 and TRBJ1-6, is DGGITQSPKYLFRKEGQNVTLSCEQNLNHDAMYWYRQDPGQGLRLIYYSQIVNDFQKGDIAEGYSVSREKKESFPLTVTSAQKNPTAFYLCASSSRHESSYNSPLHFGNGTRLTVT.

The V gene is TRBV5-8, the J gene TRBJ1-5, with TRBD1 as a possible D gene (5 bases). Per germline, CDR1 SGHTS and CDR2 YDEGEE. CDR3 length equals 13 residues. Trimming took off 2 bases at V and 5 bases at J, with 8 bases between the two ends. CDR3 sequence: CASSFQGYQPQHF. CDR3 bases: TGTGCCAGCAGCTTTCAGGGATATCAGCCCCAGCATTTT.

V and J are TRBV27 and TRBJ1-4; possible D gene TRBD1, 6 bases. The germline V and J ends were trimmed by 8 bases and 14 bases, with 18 bases remaining between them. The CDR3 extends over 12 amino acids. CDR1 MNHEY and CDR2 SMNVEV come from the germline V gene (reference sequence). CDR3 in DNA: TGTGCCAGCTGGGACACTCGGACCCAGCTGTTTTTT. Amino acid sequence: CASWDTRTQLFF.

The DNA of the CDR3 is TGTGCCATTCGGGATTGGGGGGAGAACACTGAAGCTTTCTTT. Encoded protein: CAIRDWGENTEAFF. The chain recombines TRBV10-3 with TRBJ1-1; TRBD1 is a possible D gene (5 bases). Germline V gene sequence: CDR1 ENHRY, CDR2 SYGVKD. Trimming removed 9 bases at V and 1 base at J, with 15 bases between. The CDR3 sequence is 14 residues long.